This record concerns one T cell receptor beta chain sequence. These data are taken from a study of blood T cell repertoires in COVID-19. TCRdb's table, derived via immunoSEQ multiplex PCR, lists solely in-frame clones and lacks some. This table holds 200,000 to 250,000 clones, approximately 85% found once. Germline V gene sequence: CDR1 KGHSH, CDR2 LQKENI. J gave up 1 base and V 3 bases, and 4 bases lay outside the gene matches. This CDR3 comprises 15 residues. The V gene is TRBV18, the J gene TRBJ1-1, with 8 bases fitting TRBD1. The sequenced sample was peripheral blood. The receptor was isolated from a woman aged 65 to 85 with COVID-19, enrolled during active disease. This CDR3 is CASSPLTGENTEAFF. The DNA for the CDR3 is TGTGCCAGCTCACCCTTGACAGGGGAGAACACTGAAGCTTTCTTT.